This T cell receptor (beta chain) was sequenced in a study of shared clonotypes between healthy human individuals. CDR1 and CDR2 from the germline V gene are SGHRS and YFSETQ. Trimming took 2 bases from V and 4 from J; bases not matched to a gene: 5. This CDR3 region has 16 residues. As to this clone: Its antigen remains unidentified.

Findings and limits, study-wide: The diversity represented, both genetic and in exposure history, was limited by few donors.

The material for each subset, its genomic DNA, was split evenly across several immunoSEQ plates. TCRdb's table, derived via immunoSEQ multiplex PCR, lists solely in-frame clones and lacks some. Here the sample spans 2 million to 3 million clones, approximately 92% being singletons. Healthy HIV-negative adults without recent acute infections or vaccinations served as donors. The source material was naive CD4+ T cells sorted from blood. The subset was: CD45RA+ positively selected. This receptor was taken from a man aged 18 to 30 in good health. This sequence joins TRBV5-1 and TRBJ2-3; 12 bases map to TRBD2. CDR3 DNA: TGCGCCAGCAGCTTCGGTCCTAGCGGGGGGGCAGATACGCAGTATTTT. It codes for CASSFGPSGGADTQYF.